This TCR beta chain originates from a study of blood T cell repertoires in COVID-19. On the study more broadly: The origin of the acute and convalescent COVID-19 samples was the United States, Italy and Spain. PBMCs, B-cell-depleted T cells, or T cells provided the cDNA or gDNA that made up the material.

In the original analysis: Amplified reference gene primers provided the basis for estimating nucleated cell counts. The protocol was immunoSEQ multiplex PCR, while the TCRdb copy is restricted to in-frame clones and leaves out a portion. V and J calls plus clone size are reproduced from that table; the DNA served to infer D and trimming. The table includes over 200,000 clones, approximately 90% detected once. The germline gives CDR1 SEHNR, CDR2 FQNEAQ (reference sequence). The V and J ends lost 0 bases and 4 bases, in that order; junction bases with no gene match: 2. This CDR3 is built from 15 residues. This clone is classed as medium-sized.

The clonotype originates from a man younger than 40 who had recovered from COVID-19. V is TRBV7-9 and J is TRBJ2-1; 8 bases match TRBD2. The sequencing sample was made of peripheral blood. Written as DNA, the CDR3 is TGTGCCAGCAGCTTAGCTAGCGGGGAGTACAATGAGCAGTTCTTC. As protein: CASSLASGEYNEQFF.